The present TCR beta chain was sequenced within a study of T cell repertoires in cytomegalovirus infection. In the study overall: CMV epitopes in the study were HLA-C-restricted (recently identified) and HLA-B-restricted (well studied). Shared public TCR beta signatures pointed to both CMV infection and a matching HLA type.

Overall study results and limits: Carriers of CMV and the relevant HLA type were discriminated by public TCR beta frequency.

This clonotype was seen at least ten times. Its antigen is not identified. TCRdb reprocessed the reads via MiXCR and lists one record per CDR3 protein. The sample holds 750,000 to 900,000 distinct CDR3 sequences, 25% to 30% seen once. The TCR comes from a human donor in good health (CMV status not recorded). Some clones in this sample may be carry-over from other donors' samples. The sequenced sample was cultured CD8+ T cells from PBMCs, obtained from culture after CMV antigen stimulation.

The DNA for the CDR3 is TGTGCCAGCAGCTTAGGTCGAGCGGGGCGATACAATGAGCAGTTCTTC. It yields the protein CASSLGRAGRYNEQFF. This rearrangement joins TRBV7-2 to TRBJ2-1; 7 bases fit TRBD2. V was clipped by 1 base and J by 4 bases; unmatched bases: 7. This CDR3 region has 16 residues. Germline V gives CDR1 SGHTA, CDR2 FQGNSA.